This passage covers 15 T cell receptor beta chains from one sample sequenced in a study of T cell responses to AZD1222 COVID-19 vaccine. Sequencing was performed with immunoSEQ multiplex PCR; in TCRdb, only in-frame clones are kept and a portion is missing. This table has 150,000 to 200,000 clones, around 95% appearing once. The material sequenced was peripheral blood, taken on day 0 of AZD1222 vaccination. All receptors come from an adult in good health.

The chain recombines TRBV6-1 with TRBJ1-1; no reliable D call. Trimming shortened V by 2 bases and J by 0 bases, and 10 bases separated the two germline ends. The CDR3 length is 15 residues. Per the germline V gene, CDR1 is MNHNS and CDR2 is SASEGT. Here the CDR3 reads CASSEMASVNTEAFF. The CDR3 coding sequence is TGTGCCAGCAGTGAAATGGCCAGTGTGAACACTGAAGCTTTCTTT.

The chain combines TRBV18 with TRBJ2-1; the match to TRBD1 covers 10 bases. CDR3 length equals 18 residues. The V segment lost 2 bases and the J segment 5 bases; nucleotides outside the gene matches: 12. Germline assignment: CDR1 KGHSH and CDR2 LQKENI. In nucleotides, the CDR3 is TGTGCCAGCTCACCAAACGTGTGGACAGGGGGGTTAGACAATGAGCAGTTCTTC. The encoded protein is CASSPNVWTGGLDNEQFF.

The chain combines TRBV20-1 with TRBJ1-5; perhaps TRBD1 as D (5 bases). Trimming cost V 3 bases and J 7 bases, with 7 bases left between them. The CDR3 totals 11 residues. Germline values: CDR1 DFQATT, CDR2 SNEGSKA (reference sequence). CDR3 amino acids: CSASGDQPQHF. Written as DNA, the CDR3 is TGCAGTGCTAGCGGGGACCAGCCCCAGCATTTT.

The rearrangement links TRBV3-1 (or the pseudogene TRBV3-2) to TRBJ2-7; no clear D gene. The CDR3 covers 11 residues. The germline gives CDR1 LGHDT, CDR2 YNNKEL (reference sequence). V gave up 4 bases and J gave up 3 bases, with 4 bases separating them. CDR3 in DNA: TGTGCCAGCAGCCGGAACTACGAGCAGTACTTC. It yields the protein CASSRNYEQYF.

V usage is TRBV6-1 and J usage is TRBJ2-7, with TRBD1 identical over 8 bases. V was pared by 2 bases and J by 4 bases, with 7 bases of the junction left unmatched. The CDR3 spans 15 residues. Germline CDR1 MNHNS, CDR2 SASEGT. CDR3 sequence reads: CASSETAGQEYEQYF. The CDR3 DNA follows: TGTGCCAGCAGTGAAACGGCGGGACAGGAATACGAGCAGTACTTC.

The chain joins TRBV18 to TRBJ2-3, with a weak D call TRBD2 (5 bases). The length of the CDR3 is 14 residues. Deletions cut 6 bases from V and 4 bases from J, with 14 bases between. CDR1 and CDR2 from the germline V gene are KGHSH and LQKENI. In DNA, the CDR3 is TGTGCCAGCTCCCCAAGCGGATCCCCAGATACGCAGTATTTT. This gives the protein CASSPSGSPDTQYF.

This rearrangement joins TRBV25-1 to TRBJ2-2; the D is unclear. This CDR3 has 13 residues. Germline CDR1 reads MGHDK; CDR2 reads SYGVNS. V was cut by 8 bases and J by 7 bases, with 14 bases left in between. The CDR3 protein is CASLGLNDGELFF. The DNA of the CDR3 is TGTGCCAGCCTCGGCCTAAATGACGGGGAGCTGTTTTTT. The variable domain in full, with the rest retrieved from reference TRBV25-1 and TRBJ2-2, is EADIYQTPRYLVIGTGKKITLECSQTMGHDKMYWYQQDPGMELHLIHYSYGVNSTEKGDLSSESTVSRIRTEHFPLTLESARPSHTSQYLCASLGLNDGELFFGEGSRLTVL.

The chain carries TRBV19 and TRBJ2-1; possible D gene TRBD1, 6 bases. Germline CDR1 and CDR2: LNHDA and SQIVND (reference sequence). This CDR3 contains 15 residues. With 3 bases removed from V and 10 bases from J, the gap between germline ends came to 19 bases. CDR3 nucleotide sequence: TGTGCCAGTAGTATCAGTGAGGGGGAGCCACGAGAGCAGTTCTTC. It specifies CASSISEGEPREQFF.

V is TRBV12-3 or TRBV12-4 and J is TRBJ1-3; a weak D match, TRBD1 (5 bases). CDR3 length: 12 residues. V lost 6 bases and J 7 bases, leaving 10 bases between the germline ends. For the CDR3, the DNA is TGTGCCAGCAGCAGGGTTGGGAACACCATATATTTT. Protein sequence: CASSRVGNTIYF.

This chain joins TRBV20-1 and TRBJ1-1, with D hard to call. From germline, CDR1 is DFQATT and CDR2 SNEGSKA (reference sequence). Trimming took 3 bases from V and 0 from J, leaving 14 bases between them. The CDR3 loop spans 15 amino acids. CDR3 amino acids: CSASRQAPMNTEAFF. As DNA, the CDR3 is TGCAGTGCTAGTCGCCAGGCACCCATGAACACTGAAGCTTTCTTT.

This chain connects TRBV21-1 to TRBJ1-1. TRBV21-1 is a pseudogene locus. The CDR3 length is 14 residues. This CDR3 reads CASSKVATNTEAFF. CDR3 DNA: TGTGCCAGCAGCAAAGTTGCTACGAACACTGAAGCTTTCTTT.

This chain links TRBV29-1 with TRBJ1-3; possibly TRBD1 for D (5 bases). V was pared by 6 bases and J by 2 bases, with 23 bases between. Germline-derived CDR1 and CDR2 are SQVTM and ANQGSEA. This CDR3 has 17 amino acids. The CDR3 coding sequence is TGCAGCGTCCGGGACTCGGGTCAACGGCGGGCTGGAAACACCATATATTTT. It translates to CSVRDSGQRRAGNTIYF.

The genes are TRBV5-1 and TRBJ1-1; perhaps TRBD1 as D (6 bases). Trimming left V 5 bases short and J 7 bases short, with 9 bases between. This CDR3 is 11 amino acids long. In germline, CDR1 is SGHRS, CDR2 YFSETQ. Written as DNA, the CDR3 is TGCGCCAGCAGAAAGGACAGTGAAGCTTTCTTT. Its protein is CASRKDSEAFF. Combining the CDR3 with reference TRBV5-1 and TRBJ1-1 gives the whole variable domain KAGVTQTPRYLIKTRGQQVTLSCSPISGHRSVSWYQQTPGQGLQFLFEYFSETQRNKGNFPGRFSGRQFSNSRSEMNVSTLELGDSALYLCASRKDSEAFFGQGTRLTVV.

The chain couples TRBV24-1 to TRBJ1-4; TRBD1 matches at 8 bases. CDR1 KGHDR and CDR2 SFDVKD come from the germline V gene. CDR3 size: 15 residues. V was pared by 9 bases and J by 1 base, with 6 bases of the junction left unmatched. CDR3 coding DNA: TGTGCCACCGGACAGGGTTTTGGAACTAATGAAAAACTGTTTTTT. Translated: CATGQGFGTNEKLFF.

V gene TRBV7-9 combines with J gene TRBJ1-1, with a tentative D call TRBD1 (6 bases). The CDR3 extends over 14 amino acids. Per germline, CDR1 SEHNR and CDR2 FQNEAQ (reference sequence). V shed 3 bases and J shed 1 base, with 9 bases lying between them. CDR3 region: CASSFTGQNTEAFF. The CDR3 DNA sequence: TGTGCCAGCAGCTTTACAGGGCAGAACACTGAAGCTTTCTTT.